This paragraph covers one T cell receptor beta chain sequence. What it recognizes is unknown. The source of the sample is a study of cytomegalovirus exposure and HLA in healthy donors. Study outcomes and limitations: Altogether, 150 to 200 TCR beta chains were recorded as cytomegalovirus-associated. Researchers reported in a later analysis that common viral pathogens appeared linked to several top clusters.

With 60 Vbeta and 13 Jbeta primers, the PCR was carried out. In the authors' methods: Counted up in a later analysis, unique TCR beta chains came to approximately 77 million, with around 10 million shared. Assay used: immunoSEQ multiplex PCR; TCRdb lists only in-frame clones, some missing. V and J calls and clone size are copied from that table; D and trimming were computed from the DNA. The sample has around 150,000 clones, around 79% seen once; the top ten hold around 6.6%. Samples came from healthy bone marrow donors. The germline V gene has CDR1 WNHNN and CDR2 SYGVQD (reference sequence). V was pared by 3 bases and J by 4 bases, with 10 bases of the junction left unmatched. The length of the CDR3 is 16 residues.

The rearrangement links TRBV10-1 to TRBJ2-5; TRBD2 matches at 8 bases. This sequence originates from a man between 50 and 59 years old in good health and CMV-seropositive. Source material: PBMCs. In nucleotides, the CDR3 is TGCGCCAGCAGTGATCGAGCGGGAGTCAGTATAGAGACCCAGTACTTC. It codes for CASSDRAGVSIETQYF.